These 2 T cell receptor beta chains were all obtained from the same sample, sequenced in a study of T cells after yellow fever vaccination. TCRdb re-derived calls from the 5' RACE reads in MiXCR, one entry per CDR3 protein. The profile covers 140,000 to 150,000 distinct CDR3 sequences, with 5% to 8% appearing a single time and more than 0.6% taken by the ten largest. Specimen: CD4+ T cells sorted from PBMCs, collected 10 days after the yellow fever booster vaccination. These receptor sequences come from a man aged 30 to 45 who received the YFV17D yellow fever vaccine.

The chain uses TRBV5-6 and TRBJ1-4, with 9 bases fitting TRBD1. CDR1 SGHDT and CDR2 YYEEEE come from the germline V gene. CDR3 length equals 16 residues. Trimming cost V 3 bases and J 7 bases; bases outside gene matches: 10. The CDR3 DNA reads TGTGCCAGCAGCTGGACGGACAGGGGATGGGGTGAAAAACTGTTTTTT. Translated, it gives CASSWTDRGWGEKLFF.

This clonotype was detected ten times or more. This rearrangement joins TRBV2 to TRBJ2-1; D assignment may be TRBD1 or TRBD2 (6 bases each). The germline V gene encodes CDR1 SNHLY and CDR2 FYNNEI. Deletions cut 6 bases from V and 8 bases from J, with 17 bases between. This CDR3 has 14 residues. In nucleotides, the CDR3 is TGTGCCAGCAGGCCCAGGATTAGGGGGGATGAGCAGTTCTTC. This sequence encodes CASRPRIRGDEQFF.